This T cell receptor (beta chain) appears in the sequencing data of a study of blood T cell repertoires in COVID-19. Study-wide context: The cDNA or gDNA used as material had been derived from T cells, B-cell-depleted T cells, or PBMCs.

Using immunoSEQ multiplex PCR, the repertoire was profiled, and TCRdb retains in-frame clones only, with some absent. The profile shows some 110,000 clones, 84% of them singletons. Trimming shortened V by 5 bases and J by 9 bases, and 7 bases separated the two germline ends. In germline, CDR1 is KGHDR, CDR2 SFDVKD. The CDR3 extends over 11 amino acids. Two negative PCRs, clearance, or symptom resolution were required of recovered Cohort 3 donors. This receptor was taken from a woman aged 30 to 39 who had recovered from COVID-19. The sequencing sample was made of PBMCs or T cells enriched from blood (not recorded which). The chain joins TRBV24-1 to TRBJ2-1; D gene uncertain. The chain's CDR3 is CATSASVEQFF. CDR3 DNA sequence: TGTGCCACCAGTGCGAGCGTTGAGCAGTTCTTC.